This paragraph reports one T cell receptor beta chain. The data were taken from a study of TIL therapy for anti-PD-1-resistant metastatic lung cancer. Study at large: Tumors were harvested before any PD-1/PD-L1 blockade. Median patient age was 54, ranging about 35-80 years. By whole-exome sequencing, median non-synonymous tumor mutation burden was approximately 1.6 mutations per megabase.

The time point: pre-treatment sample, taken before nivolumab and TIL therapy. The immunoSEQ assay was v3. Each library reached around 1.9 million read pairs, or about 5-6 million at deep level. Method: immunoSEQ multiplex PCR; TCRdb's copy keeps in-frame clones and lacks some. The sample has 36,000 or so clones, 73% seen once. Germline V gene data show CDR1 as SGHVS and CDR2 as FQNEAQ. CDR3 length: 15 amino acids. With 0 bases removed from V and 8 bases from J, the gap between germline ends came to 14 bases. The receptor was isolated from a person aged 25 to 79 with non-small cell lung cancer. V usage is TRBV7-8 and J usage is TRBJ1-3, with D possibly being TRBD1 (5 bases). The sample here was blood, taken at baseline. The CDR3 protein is CASSLAGGMWDTIYF. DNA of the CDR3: TGTGCCAGCAGCTTAGCCGGGGGGATGTGGGACACCATATATTTT. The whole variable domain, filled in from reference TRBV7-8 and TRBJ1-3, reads GAGVSQSPRYKVAKRGQDVALRCDPISGHVSLFWYQQALGQGPEFLTYFQNEAQLDKSGLPSDRFFAERPEGSVSTLKIQRTQQEDSAVYLCASSLAGGMWDTIYFGEGSWLTVV.